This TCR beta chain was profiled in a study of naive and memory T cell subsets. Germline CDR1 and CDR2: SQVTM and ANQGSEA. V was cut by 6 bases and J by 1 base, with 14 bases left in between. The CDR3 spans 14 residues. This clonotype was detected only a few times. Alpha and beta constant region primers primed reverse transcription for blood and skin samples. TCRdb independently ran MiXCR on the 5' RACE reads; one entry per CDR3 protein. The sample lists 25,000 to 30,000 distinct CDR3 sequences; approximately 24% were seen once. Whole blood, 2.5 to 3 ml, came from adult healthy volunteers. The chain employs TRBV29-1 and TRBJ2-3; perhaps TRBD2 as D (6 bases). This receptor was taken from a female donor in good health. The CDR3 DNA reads TGCAGCGTCCCGACTAGGGCAGGCACAGATACGCAGTATTTT. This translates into CSVPTRAGTDTQYF.